The clone carrying this T cell receptor beta chain was counted a single time. The antigen is undetermined. Time point specified: baseline, week 1 (first vaccination visit). The treatment here: pre-vaccination baseline after standard-of-care therapy. Donor diagnoses consisted of new WHO grade 3 or 4 IDH1-mutant, ATRX-lost astrocytomas. This entry belongs to a study of a mutant IDH1 vaccine in newly diagnosed glioma. As for the study in general: Treated patients had a mean age of around 39 years and a sex split that was roughly 62% male and roughly 38% female.

Study-wide findings and caveats: Immune responses induced by the vaccine were seen in roughly 93% of patients, spanning multiple MHC alleles.

Trimming took off 4 bases at V and 1 base at J, with 10 bases between the two ends. This CDR3 spans 14 amino acids. Per the germline V gene, CDR1 is MNHNS and CDR2 is SASEGT. TCRdb's table, derived via immunoSEQ multiplex PCR, lists solely in-frame clones and lacks some. This table has tens of thousands of clones, roughly 92% appearing once. This sequence joins TRBV6-1 and TRBJ1-1, with TRBD1 as a possible D gene (6 bases). The sample here was PBMCs, taken from a glioma patient treated with radiotherapy, temozolomide or both. The clonotype originates from a man in his thirties or forties with glioma. The CDR3 reads CASSVQGPNTEAFF. The CDR3 DNA follows: TGTGCCAGCAGTGTACAGGGCCCGAACACTGAAGCTTTCTTT.